What follows are 23 T cell receptor beta chains derived from one specimen sequenced in a study of PD-1 blockade in mismatch repair-deficient tumors. This table comes from immunoSEQ multiplex PCR, and its TCRdb copy is limited to in-frame clones, with some not included. The table has some 27,000 clones, around 85% seen once. Sample: PBMCs, taken before pembrolizumab treatment. These receptors all stem from an adult with mismatch repair-deficient cancer.

This chain links TRBV25-1 with TRBJ2-1; 7 bases line up with TRBD2. This CDR3 region has 14 residues. Germline V gene data show CDR1 as MGHDK and CDR2 as SYGVNS. J gave up 7 bases and V 4 bases, and 7 bases lay outside the gene matches. The CDR3, as DNA: TGTGCCAGCAGTGTGGCGGGAGTTCAGAATGAGCAGTTCTTC. The encoded protein is CASSVAGVQNEQFF.

This clone has only a few counts. The CDR3 here is CASSLGAGSYEQYF. As DNA, the CDR3 is TGCGCCAGCAGCTTGGGTGCAGGGTCCTACGAGCAGTACTTC. This chain links TRBV5-1 with TRBJ2-7; tentatively, D is TRBD1 (5 bases). This CDR3 region has 14 residues. Deletions cut 0 bases from V and 1 base from J, with 8 bases between. Germline V gene lookup returns CDR1 SGHRS and CDR2 YFSETQ. The complete variable domain, with remaining parts taken from reference TRBV5-1 and TRBJ2-7, reads KAGVTQTPRYLIKTRGQQVTLSCSPISGHRSVSWYQQTPGQGLQFLFEYFSETQRNKGNFPGRFSGRQFSNSRSEMNVSTLELGDSALYLCASSLGAGSYEQYFGPGTRLTVT.

The gene calls are TRBV28 and TRBJ2-7, with TRBD1 matching 9 bases. In germline, CDR1 is MDHEN, CDR2 SYDVKM. V lost 7 bases to trimming and J lost 6 bases; unmatched junction nucleotides: 13. CDR3 length equals 15 residues. CDR3 sequence: CASTSPGQGIGEQYF. DNA for the CDR3: TGTGCCAGCACTTCTCCGGGACAGGGAATCGGCGAGCAGTACTTC.

The V and J genes are TRBV19 and TRBJ2-7; 10 bases agree with TRBD2. Germline-derived CDR1 and CDR2 are LNHDA and SQIVND (reference sequence). This CDR3 is 14 amino acids long. The ends lost 4 bases at V and 2 bases at J; junction bases unmatched: 2. CDR3 DNA sequence: TGTGCCAGTAGTAACCTAGCGGGAGCCTACGAGCAGTACTTC. This gives the protein CASSNLAGAYEQYF.

V usage is TRBV30 and J usage is TRBJ2-7, with 7 bases lining up with TRBD1. The CDR3 has 15 residues. Trimming removed 1 base from V and 3 bases from J; junction bases left unmatched: 9. The germline V gene has CDR1 GTSNPN and CDR2 SVGIG (reference sequence). The DNA of the CDR3 is TGTGCCTGGAGTGACAGGGGAAGGCTTATCTACGAGCAGTACTTC. Amino acids: CAWSDRGRLIYEQYF. The full variable domain, completed using reference TRBV30 and TRBJ2-7, is SQTIHQWPATLVQPVGSPLSLECTVEGTSNPNLYWYRQAAGRGLQLLFYSVGIGQISSEVPQNLSASRPQDRQFILSSKKLLLSDSGFYLCAWSDRGRLIYEQYFGPGTRLTVT.

The gene calls are TRBV5-1 and TRBJ1-2; 9 positions agree with TRBD1. The CDR3 is 15 residues long. V shed 0 bases, J shed 6 bases, and the junction held 6 bases outside the gene matches. CDR1 SGHRS and CDR2 YFSETQ come from the germline V gene. The CDR3 DNA sequence: TGCGCCAGCAGCTTGGTCTCGGACAGGGGCCATGGCTACACCTTC. Amino acid sequence: CASSLVSDRGHGYTF.

V usage is TRBV21-1 and J usage is TRBJ1-2. TRBV21-1 corresponds to a pseudogene. The CDR3 loop spans 14 amino acids. The CDR3 here is CASSKGPLGYGYTF. DNA of the CDR3: TGTGCCAGCAGCAAGGGTCCCCTAGGCTATGGCTACACCTTC.

In its sample, this clone was seen once. The chain joins TRBV2 to TRBJ1-4; 8 bases match TRBD1. CDR3 length equals 14 residues. Germline V lookup: CDR1 SNHLY, CDR2 FYNNEI. V shed 10 bases, J shed 4 bases, and the junction held 8 bases outside the gene matches. CDR3 protein: CATRAGQVNEKLFF. The CDR3 DNA reads as TGTGCCACCCGAGCGGGACAGGTTAATGAAAAACTGTTTTTT.

This rearrangement joins TRBV28 to TRBJ2-7, with D maybe TRBD1 (6 bases). V was shortened by 5 bases and J by 0 bases, with 11 bases between the two germline ends. The CDR3 covers 14 residues. CDR1 is MDHEN and CDR2 is SYDVKM in the germline V gene. CDR3 bases: TGTGCCAGCAGTCACCGGGACACCTCCTACGAGCAGTACTTC. Residues: CASSHRDTSYEQYF.

The chain has TRBV6-5 and TRBJ2-5; TRBD2 matches at 14 bases. The length of the CDR3 is 15 residues. Germline V gene lookup returns CDR1 MNHEY and CDR2 SVGAGI. After removal of 6 bases from V and 1 base from J, the junction contained 1 base not matched to a gene. CDR3 in amino acids: CASSGTSGSQETQYF. The DNA for the CDR3 is TGTGCCAGCAGCGGGACTAGCGGGAGCCAAGAGACCCAGTACTTC.

This chain joins TRBV6-5 and TRBJ1-5, with D uncertain. The CDR3 is 11 amino acids. V was cut by 5 bases and J by 4 bases, with 3 bases left in between. CDR1 and CDR2 (germline): MNHEY, SVGAGI. In DNA form, the CDR3 reads TGTGCCAGCAGTCGGAATCAGCCCCAGCATTTT. Translated: CASSRNQPQHF.

This clone was picked up a small number of times. The rearrangement links TRBV21-1 to TRBJ2-7; the D call TRBD2 from the table was never checked on the DNA. TRBV21-1 is labeled a pseudogene. This CDR3 comprises 15 residues. CDR3 residues: CASSKGGPNLYEQYF. The CDR3 nucleotides read TGTGCCAGCAGCAAAGGTGGTCCTAACCTCTACGAGCAGTACTTC.

This clone is a singleton in its sample. This chain joins TRBV5-1 and TRBJ2-7, with 9 bases that match TRBD2. This CDR3 is 16 amino acids long. J lost 2 bases, V lost 0 bases, and 6 bases had no gene match. Germline assignment: CDR1 SGHRS and CDR2 YFSETQ. The CDR3 DNA sequence: TGCGCCAGCAGCTTGGTAGGGCGGGAGGGCCCCTACGAGCAGTACTTC. This encodes CASSLVGREGPYEQYF.

J is TRBJ2-5 and V is TRBV15, with D possibly matching TRBD2 (5 bases). Trimming left V 0 bases short and J 3 bases short, with 8 bases between. This CDR3 comprises 14 residues. Germline values: CDR1 LNHNV, CDR2 YYDKDF (reference sequence). CDR3 residues: CATSRDRGKETQYF. The CDR3 DNA follows: TGTGCCACCAGCAGAGATCGGGGTAAAGAGACCCAGTACTTC. Drawing the rest from reference TRBV15 and TRBJ2-5, the complete variable domain is DAMVIQNPRYQVTQFGKPVTLSCSQTLNHNVMYWYQQKSSQAPKLLFHYYDKDFNNEADTPDNFQSRRPNTSFCFLDIRSPGLGDTAMYLCATSRDRGKETQYFGPGTRLLVL.

In this sample, this clone turned up a few times. The chain has TRBV6-1 and TRBJ2-7; maybe TRBD2 (6 bases). The CDR3 is made up of 12 amino acids. The germline V and J ends were trimmed by 7 bases and 4 bases, with 11 bases remaining between them. CDR1 and CDR2 from the germline V gene are MNHNS and SASEGT. For the CDR3, the DNA is TGTGCCAGCATGCGGAGGGAATACGAGCAGTACTTC. As protein: CASMRREYEQYF.

This clone has more than one count but fewer than ten. The genes are TRBV14 and TRBJ2-7; 9 bases fit TRBD1. This CDR3 has 16 amino acids. After removal of 4 bases from V and 4 bases from J, the junction contained 11 bases not matched to a gene. In germline, CDR1 is SGHDN, CDR2 FVKESK. DNA for the CDR3: TGTGCCAGCAGCCTACCGGGACAGGGAATGGGTTACGAGCAGTACTTC. Translating it yields CASSLPGQGMGYEQYF.

The V call is TRBV11-2, the J call TRBJ2-7; 10 nucleotides agree with TRBD2. The CDR3 has 18 residues. Germline V gene data show CDR1 as SGHAT and CDR2 as FQNNGV. Losses at the gene ends were 3 bases for V and 5 bases for J; bases not matched to a gene: 16. CDR3 nucleotides: TGTGCCAGCAGCTTGGGCGGCGGGCTAGCGGGAGCTGGGAACGAGCAGTACTTC. This sequence encodes CASSLGGGLAGAGNEQYF.

The chain joins TRBV7-6 to TRBJ2-1; TRBD2 matches 10 bases. With V trimmed by 4 bases and J by 8 bases, 11 bases remained unmatched. The CDR3 has 16 amino acids. Germline V lookup: CDR1 SGHVS, CDR2 FNYEAQ. CDR3 nucleotides: TGTGCCAGCAGCTCCCGTCTAGCGGGAGCCGAGTATGAGCAGTTCTTC. Its translation: CASSSRLAGAEYEQFF.

The chain is built from TRBV10-3 and TRBJ2-1; D uncertain. The CDR3 has 11 amino acids. Germline lookup yields CDR1 ENHRY and CDR2 SYGVKD. Trimming pared 2 bases from V and 15 bases from J, leaving 11 bases between. The CDR3 DNA follows: TGTGCCATCAGTGAGGGAGTAAACCCGTTCTTC. Amino acid sequence: CAISEGVNPFF.

The chain links TRBV7-3 to TRBJ2-1; TRBD2 matches at 12 bases. Germline assignment: CDR1 SGHTA and CDR2 FQGTGA. V was pared by 5 bases and J by 7 bases, with 15 bases of the junction left unmatched. CDR3 length equals 18 residues. This CDR3 is CASSPQSRTSGKGNEQFF. The CDR3 bases are TGTGCCAGCAGCCCCCAGTCCAGGACTAGCGGGAAGGGGAATGAGCAGTTCTTC. Together with reference TRBV7-3 and TRBJ2-1, the CDR3 gives the full variable domain: GAGVSQTPSNKVTEKGKYVELRCDPISGHTALYWYRQSLGQGPEFLIYFQGTGAADDSGLPNDRFFAVRPEGSVSTLKIQRTERGDSAVYLCASSPQSRTSGKGNEQFFGPGTRLTVL.

This clone came up a few times. This chain links TRBV19 with TRBJ1-5; perhaps TRBD1 as D (5 bases). The V end lost 0 bases, the J end lost 6 bases, and 9 bases lay between the germline ends. Germline lookup yields CDR1 LNHDA and CDR2 SQIVND (reference sequence). This CDR3 is built from 14 residues. The CDR3 here is CASSIDQGGQPQHF. The CDR3 bases are TGTGCCAGTAGTATAGACCAGGGTGGTCAGCCCCAGCATTTT. The variable domain in full, completed from reference TRBV19 and TRBJ1-5, reads DGGITQSPKYLFRKEGQNVTLSCEQNLNHDAMYWYRQDPGQGLRLIYYSQIVNDFQKGDIAEGYSVSREKKESFPLTVTSAQKNPTAFYLCASSIDQGGQPQHFGDGTRLSIL.

With respect to this clone: Other DNA sequences from this sample encode an identical CDR3 as well. In DNA, the CDR3 is TGTGCCAGCATCGGGACCGGGAGCTCCTACGAGCAGTACTTC. Its protein product is CASIGTGSSYEQYF. V usage is TRBV28 and J usage is TRBJ2-7, with D perhaps matching TRBD2 (6 bases). V lost 7 bases to trimming and J lost 0 bases, with 13 bases between them. The CDR3 sequence is 14 residues long. Germline V gene sequence: CDR1 MDHEN, CDR2 SYDVKM.

This clone was counted between two and nine times. The rearrangement joins TRBV7-8 to TRBJ2-7; D ambiguous. The CDR3 runs 13 residues. Trimming shortened V by 1 base and J by 4 bases, and 8 bases separated the two germline ends. The germline V gene encodes CDR1 SGHVS and CDR2 FQNEAQ. DNA of the CDR3: TGTGCCAGCAGCTTAGTTGCAGGATACGAGCAGTACTTC. Protein sequence: CASSLVAGYEQYF.